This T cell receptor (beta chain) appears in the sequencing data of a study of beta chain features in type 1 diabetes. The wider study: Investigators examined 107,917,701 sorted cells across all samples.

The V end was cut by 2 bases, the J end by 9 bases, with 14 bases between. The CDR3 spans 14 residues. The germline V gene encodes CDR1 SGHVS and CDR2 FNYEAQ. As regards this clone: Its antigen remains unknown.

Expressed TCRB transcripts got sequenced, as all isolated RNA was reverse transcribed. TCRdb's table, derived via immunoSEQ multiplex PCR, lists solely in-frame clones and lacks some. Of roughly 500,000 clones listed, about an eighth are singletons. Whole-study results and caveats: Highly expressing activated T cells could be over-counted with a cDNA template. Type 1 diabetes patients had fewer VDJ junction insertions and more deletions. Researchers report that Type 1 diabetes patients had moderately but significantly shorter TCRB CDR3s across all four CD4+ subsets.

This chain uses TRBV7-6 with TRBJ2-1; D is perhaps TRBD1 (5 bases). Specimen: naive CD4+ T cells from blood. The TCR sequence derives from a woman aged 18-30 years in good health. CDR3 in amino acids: CASSLSGPSSEQFF. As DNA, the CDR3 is TGTGCCAGCAGCTTATCAGGGCCTTCTAGTGAGCAGTTCTTC.